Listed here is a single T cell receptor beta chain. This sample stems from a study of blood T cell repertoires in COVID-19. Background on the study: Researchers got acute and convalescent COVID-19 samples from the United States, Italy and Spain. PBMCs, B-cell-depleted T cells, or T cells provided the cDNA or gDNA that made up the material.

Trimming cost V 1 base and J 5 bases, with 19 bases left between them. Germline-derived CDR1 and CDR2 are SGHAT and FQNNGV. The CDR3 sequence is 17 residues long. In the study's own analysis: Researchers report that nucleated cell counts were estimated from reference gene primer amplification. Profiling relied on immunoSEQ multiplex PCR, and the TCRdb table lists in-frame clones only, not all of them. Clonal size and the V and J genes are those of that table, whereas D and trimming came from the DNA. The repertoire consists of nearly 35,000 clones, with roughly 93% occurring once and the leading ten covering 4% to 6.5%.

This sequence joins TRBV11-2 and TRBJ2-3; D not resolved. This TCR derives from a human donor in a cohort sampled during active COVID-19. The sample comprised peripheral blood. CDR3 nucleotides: TGTGCCAGCAGCTTAGGACTCTTCGCCGGTCGAATAGATACGCAGTATTTT. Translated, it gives CASSLGLFAGRIDTQYF. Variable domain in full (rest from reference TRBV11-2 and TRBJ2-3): EAGVAQSPRYKIIEKRQSVAFWCNPISGHATLYWYQQILGQGPKLLIQFQNNGVVDDSQLPKDRFSAERLKGVDSTLKIQPAKLEDSAVYLCASSLGLFAGRIDTQYFGPGTRLTVL.